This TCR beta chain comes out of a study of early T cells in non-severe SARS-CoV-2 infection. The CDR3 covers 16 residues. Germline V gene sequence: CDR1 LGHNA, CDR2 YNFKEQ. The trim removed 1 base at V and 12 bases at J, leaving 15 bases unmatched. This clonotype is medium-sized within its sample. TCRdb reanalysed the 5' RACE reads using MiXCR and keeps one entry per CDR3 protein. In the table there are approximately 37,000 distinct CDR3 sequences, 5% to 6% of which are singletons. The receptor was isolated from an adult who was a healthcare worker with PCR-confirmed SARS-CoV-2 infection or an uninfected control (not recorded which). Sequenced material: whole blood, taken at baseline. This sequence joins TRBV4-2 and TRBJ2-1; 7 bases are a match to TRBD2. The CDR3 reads CASSQAAGVGANRQFF. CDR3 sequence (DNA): TGTGCCAGCAGCCAAGCTGCGGGAGTTGGGGCTAACCGGCAGTTCTTC.